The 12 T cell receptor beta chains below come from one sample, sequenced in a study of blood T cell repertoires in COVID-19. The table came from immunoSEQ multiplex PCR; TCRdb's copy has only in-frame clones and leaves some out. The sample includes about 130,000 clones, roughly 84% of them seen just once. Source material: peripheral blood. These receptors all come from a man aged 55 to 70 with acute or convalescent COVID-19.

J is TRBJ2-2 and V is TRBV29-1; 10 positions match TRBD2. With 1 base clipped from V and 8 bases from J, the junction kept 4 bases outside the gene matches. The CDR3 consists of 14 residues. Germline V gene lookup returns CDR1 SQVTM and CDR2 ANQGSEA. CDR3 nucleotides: TGCAGCGTTGAAGCTAGCGGGAGTTTGGGGGAGCTGTTTTTT. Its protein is CSVEASGSLGELFF.

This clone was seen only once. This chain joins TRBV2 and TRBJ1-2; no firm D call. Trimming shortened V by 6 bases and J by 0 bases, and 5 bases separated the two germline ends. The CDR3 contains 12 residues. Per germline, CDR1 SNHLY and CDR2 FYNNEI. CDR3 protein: CASRPANYGYTF. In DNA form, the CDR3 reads TGTGCCAGCAGACCAGCTAACTATGGCTACACCTTC.

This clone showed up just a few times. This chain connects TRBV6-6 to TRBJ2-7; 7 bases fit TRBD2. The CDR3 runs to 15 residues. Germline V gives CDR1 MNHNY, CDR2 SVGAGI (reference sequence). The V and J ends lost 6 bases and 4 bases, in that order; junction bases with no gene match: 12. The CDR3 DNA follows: TGTGCCAGCAGAAGTGGGACTATCCTTGCATACGAGCAGTACTTC. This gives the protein CASRSGTILAYEQYF.

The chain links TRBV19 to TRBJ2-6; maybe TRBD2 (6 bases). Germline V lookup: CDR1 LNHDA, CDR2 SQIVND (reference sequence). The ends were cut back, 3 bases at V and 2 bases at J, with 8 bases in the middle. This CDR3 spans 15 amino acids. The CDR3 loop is CASSIRETGANVLTF. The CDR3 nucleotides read TGTGCCAGTAGTATTCGGGAGACTGGGGCCAACGTCCTGACTTTC.

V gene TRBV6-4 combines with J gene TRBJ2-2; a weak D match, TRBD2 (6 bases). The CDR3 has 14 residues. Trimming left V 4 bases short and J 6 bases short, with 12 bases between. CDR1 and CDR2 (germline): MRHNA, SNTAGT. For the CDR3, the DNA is TGTGCCAGCAGTGTCCAGGGAGGTTCCGGGGAGCTGTTTTTT. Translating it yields CASSVQGGSGELFF.

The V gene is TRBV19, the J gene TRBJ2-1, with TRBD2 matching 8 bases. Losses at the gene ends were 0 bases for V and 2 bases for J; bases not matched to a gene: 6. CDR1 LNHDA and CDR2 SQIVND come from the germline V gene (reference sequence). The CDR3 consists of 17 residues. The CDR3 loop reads CASSIDGGAPAYNEQFF. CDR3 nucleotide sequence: TGTGCCAGTAGTATAGACGGGGGGGCTCCGGCCTACAATGAGCAGTTCTTC.

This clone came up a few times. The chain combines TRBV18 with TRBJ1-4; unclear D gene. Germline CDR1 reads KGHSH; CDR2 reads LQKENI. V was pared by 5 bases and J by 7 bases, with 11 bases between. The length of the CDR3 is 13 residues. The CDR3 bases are TGTGCCAGCTCAGCGCGACTAGCTGAAAAACTGTTTTTT. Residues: CASSARLAEKLFF. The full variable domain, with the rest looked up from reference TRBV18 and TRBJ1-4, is NAGVMQNPRHLVRRRGQEARLRCSPMKGHSHVYWYRQLPEEGLKFMVYLQKENIIDESGMPKERFSAEFPKEGPSILRIQQVVRGDSAAYFCASSARLAEKLFFGSGTQLSVL.

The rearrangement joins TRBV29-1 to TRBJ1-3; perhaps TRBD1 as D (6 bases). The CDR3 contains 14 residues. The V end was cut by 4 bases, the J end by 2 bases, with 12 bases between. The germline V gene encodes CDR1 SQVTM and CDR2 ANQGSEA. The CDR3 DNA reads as TGCAGCGTTGTACCGACAGGCGCTGGAAACACCATATATTTT. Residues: CSVVPTGAGNTIYF.

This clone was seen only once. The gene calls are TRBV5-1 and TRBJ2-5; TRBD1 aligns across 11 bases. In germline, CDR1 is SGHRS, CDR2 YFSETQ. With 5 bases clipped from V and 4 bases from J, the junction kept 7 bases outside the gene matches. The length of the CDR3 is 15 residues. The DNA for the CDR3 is TGCGCCAGCAGACGTCGGGGACAGGGGGGAGAGACCCAGTACTTC. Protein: CASRRRGQGGETQYF.

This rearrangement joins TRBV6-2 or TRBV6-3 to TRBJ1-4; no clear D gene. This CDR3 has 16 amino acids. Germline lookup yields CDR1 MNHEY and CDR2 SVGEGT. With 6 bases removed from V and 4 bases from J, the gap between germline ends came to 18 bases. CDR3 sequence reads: CASSSARAGFNEKLFF. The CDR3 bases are TGTGCCAGCAGCTCTGCGAGGGCAGGCTTTAATGAAAAACTGTTTTTT.

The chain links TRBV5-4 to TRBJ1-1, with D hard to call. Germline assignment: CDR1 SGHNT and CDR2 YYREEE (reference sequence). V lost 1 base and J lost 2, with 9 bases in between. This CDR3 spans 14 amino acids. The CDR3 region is CASSLRRQNTEAFF. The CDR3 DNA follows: TGTGCCAGCAGCTTGAGGAGGCAAAACACTGAAGCTTTCTTT.

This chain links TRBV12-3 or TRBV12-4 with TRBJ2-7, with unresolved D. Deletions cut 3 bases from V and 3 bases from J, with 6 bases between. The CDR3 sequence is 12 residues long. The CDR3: CASSLQVYEQYF. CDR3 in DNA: TGTGCCAGCAGTTTGCAGGTCTACGAGCAGTACTTC.